The clone carrying this T cell receptor beta chain was seen only a few times. Trimming removed 8 bases from V and 6 bases from J, with 7 bases in between. The CDR3 extends over 10 amino acids. The V gene's germline CDR1 is MNHNY and CDR2 SVGAGI (reference sequence). This entry comes from a study of blood T cell repertoires in COVID-19. Some clones are missing from TCRdb's copy, which holds only in-frame ones; the method was immunoSEQ multiplex PCR. The repertoire has about 70,000 clones, 80% to 90% of them found once; the top ten carry less than 2.5%. Material for sequencing was peripheral blood. This rearrangement joins TRBV6-6 to TRBJ1-2, with D perhaps TRBD1 (6 bases). This TCR was sampled from a human donor in a cohort sampled during active COVID-19. The CDR3 here is CASQGNGYTF. The CDR3 bases are TGTGCCAGCCAGGGGAATGGCTACACCTTC.